These T cell receptor beta chains were read from a single sample in a study of blood T cell repertoires in COVID-19. Using immunoSEQ multiplex PCR, the repertoire was profiled, and TCRdb retains in-frame clones only, with some absent. The table has 250,000 to 300,000 clones, about 89% seen once. The material sequenced was peripheral blood. The receptors originated from a man aged 35-49 years with acute or convalescent COVID-19. Both conserved end residues are part of each CDR3. The D gene is left open where the match is weak. Clone size is shown for a subset of rows, as once, few, many or a class of expanded clone.

clone_size	v_call	d_call	j_call	cdr3_aa	cdr3_nt
once	TRBV4-1	NA	TRBJ1-1	CASSHREHGAFF	TGCGCCAGCAGCCATAGGGAGCATGGAGCTTTCTTT
few	TRBV5-1	NA	TRBJ1-1	CASSSMDSQNTEAFF	TGCGCCAGCAGCTCCATGGACAGCCAGAACACTGAAGCTTTCTTT
NA	TRBV11-2	NA	TRBJ1-1	CASSLVRQEAFF	TGTGCCAGCAGCTTAGTACGACAGGAAGCTTTCTTT
NA	TRBV28	NA	TRBJ1-5	CASRTSTPENQPQHF	TGTGCCAGCAGGACTTCGACCCCAGAGAATCAGCCCCAGCATTTT
NA	TRBV3-1/TRBV3-2	NA	TRBJ2-1	CASSPNRLRGNVDRTEQFF	TGTGCCAGCAGCCCCAACCGACTCAGGGGTAACGTGGATCGGACTGAGCAGTTCTTC
NA	TRBV3-1/TRBV3-2	NA	TRBJ1-2	CASSHRGGDGYTF	TGTGCCAGCAGCCACCGGGGGGGCGATGGCTACACCTTC
NA	TRBV6-5	TRBD1	TRBJ1-1	CAGKTGGMNTEAFF	TGTGCCGGCAAAACAGGGGGCATGAACACTGAAGCTTTCTTT
once	TRBV19	TRBD1	TRBJ1-3	CASSGQGLPGNTIYF	TGTGCCAGTAGTGGACAGGGGCTACCGGGAAACACCATATATTTT
NA	TRBV4-2	NA	TRBJ1-5	CASSQDRGLNQPQHF	TGTGCCAGCAGCCAAGACAGGGGCCTCAATCAGCCCCAGCATTTT
NA	TRBV5-1	NA	TRBJ2-2	CASSLGIRGKKGTGELFF	TGCGCCAGCAGCTTGGGCATAAGGGGAAAAAAGGGAACCGGGGAGCTGTTTTTT
few	TRBV5-1	NA	TRBJ2-2	CASRVNGGNTGELFF	TGCGCCAGCAGAGTTAACGGGGGGAACACCGGGGAGCTGTTTTTT
NA	TRBV11-2	TRBD1	TRBJ1-2	CASSSWDRADESYGYTF	TGTGCCAGCAGCTCATGGGACAGGGCTGATGAGAGCTATGGCTACACCTTC
few	TRBV7-9	NA	TRBJ2-1	CASRTGGRGREQFF	TGTGCCAGCAGGACGGGGGGCCGGGGTCGGGAGCAGTTCTTC
NA	TRBV5-1	NA	TRBJ2-7	CASSLQSRYEQYF	TGCGCCAGCAGCTTGCAATCGAGGTACGAGCAGTACTTC
once	TRBV3-1/TRBV3-2	NA	TRBJ1-2	CASSQRGYNLWGYTF	TGTGCCAGCAGCCAGAGAGGGTACAATCTATGGGGCTACACCTTC
once	TRBV9	NA	TRBJ2-1	CASSVVEGAGNEQFF	TGTGCCAGCAGCGTAGTGGAAGGGGCGGGGAATGAGCAGTTCTTC
NA	TRBV5-1	TRBD2	TRBJ2-7	CASSRSGGAYEQYF	TGCGCCAGCAGCAGAAGCGGGGGGGCATACGAGCAGTACTTC
few	TRBV5-5	NA	TRBJ1-2	CASSGAQGNGYTF	TGTGCCAGCAGTGGAGCACAGGGAAATGGCTACACCTTC
NA	TRBV3-1/TRBV3-2	TRBD1	TRBJ1-2	CASSERPGQSSNYGYTF	TGTGCCAGCAGCGAGAGGCCGGGACAGTCGTCTAACTATGGCTACACCTTC
NA	TRBV12-3/TRBV12-4	NA	TRBJ1-2	CASSSLGRGGYTF	TGTGCCAGCAGTTCCCTGGGCCGAGGGGGCTACACCTTC
NA	TRBV6-5	TRBD1	TRBJ1-6	CASRPGQGGSPLHF	TGTGCCAGCAGGCCGGGACAGGGTGGGTCACCCCTCCACTTT
once	TRBV11-2	NA	TRBJ1-2	CASSLGLSYGYTF	TGTGCCAGCAGCTTAGGTCTGTCTTATGGCTACACCTTC
NA	TRBV5-8	TRBD1	TRBJ1-4	CASSLGQGYREKLFF	TGTGCCAGCAGCTTGGGACAGGGGTATCGCGAAAAACTGTTTTTT
few	TRBV7-2	NA	TRBJ2-7	CASSLVGGDYEQYF	TGTGCCAGCAGCTTAGTCGGGGGAGACTACGAGCAGTACTTC
NA	TRBV15	TRBD1	TRBJ1-5	CATSRQGQGGNQSQHF	TGTGCCACCAGCAGACAGGGACAGGGCGGCAATCAGTCCCAGCATTTT
NA	TRBV11-2	TRBD1	TRBJ1-2	CASSSIRGRGDYGYTF	TGTGCCAGCAGCTCTATAAGGGGGCGGGGTGACTATGGCTACACCTTC
NA	TRBV6-5	TRBD1	TRBJ1-1	CASSYRGTGVDTEAFF	TGTGCCAGCAGTTATCGGGGGACAGGGGTGGACACTGAAGCTTTCTTT
NA	TRBV19	NA	TRBJ1-1	CASRSPGLGNTEAFF	TGTGCCAGTAGGTCCCCAGGGTTGGGGAACACTGAAGCTTTCTTT
NA	TRBV5-1	NA	TRBJ2-7	CASSLASPGSASSYEQYF	TGCGCCAGCAGCTTGGCCTCTCCGGGAAGTGCTAGCTCCTACGAGCAGTACTTC
NA	TRBV19	TRBD1	TRBJ2-1	CASSTPGTGAYNEQFF	TGTGCCAGTAGTACCCCCGGGACAGGGGCCTACAATGAGCAGTTCTTC
NA	TRBV2	NA	TRBJ1-4	CASSLQGATNEKLFF	TGTGCCAGCAGCTTACAGGGCGCAACTAATGAAAAACTGTTTTTT
NA	TRBV9	NA	TRBJ2-3	CASSVVSGDTQYF	TGTGCCAGCAGCGTAGTCTCAGGAGATACGCAGTATTTT
NA	TRBV5-1	TRBD2	TRBJ2-5	CASSLAGGPETQYF	TGCGCCAGCAGCTTAGCGGGGGGGCCAGAGACCCAGTACTTC
NA	TRBV30	NA	TRBJ2-7	CAWSPGISEQYF	TGTGCCTGGAGCCCAGGGATCTCCGAGCAGTACTTC
NA	TRBV7-2	NA	TRBJ1-2	CASSYGLANYGYTF	TGTGCCAGCAGCTACGGGTTAGCTAACTATGGCTACACCTTC
NA	TRBV7-2	NA	TRBJ1-2	CASSLREGGYTF	TGTGCCAGCAGCCTCAGGGAGGGTGGCTACACCTTC
NA	TRBV2	TRBD1	TRBJ2-2	CASSSGTGGLTGELFF	TGTGCCAGCAGTTCCGGGACAGGGGGCCTCACCGGGGAGCTGTTTTTT
NA	TRBV5-6	NA	TRBJ2-5	CASSSILREETQYF	TGTGCCAGCAGCTCCATCCTACGGGAAGAGACCCAGTACTTC
NA	TRBV6-5	TRBD1	TRBJ1-2	CASSYDPGQGSGYTF	TGTGCCAGCAGTTACGATCCGGGACAGGGTAGTGGCTACACCTTC
NA	TRBV12-5	NA	TRBJ2-5	CASGGPKTGETQYF	TGTGCTAGTGGTGGACCGAAAACGGGGGAGACCCAGTACTTC
NA	TRBV6-5	NA	TRBJ2-3	CASSRGGPTDTQYF	TGTGCCAGCAGCCGCGGGGGCCCCACAGATACGCAGTATTTT
NA	TRBV5-4	NA	TRBJ1-4	CASSLSWRGDEKLFF	TGTGCCAGCAGCTTGAGCTGGCGAGGAGATGAAAAACTGTTTTTT
NA	TRBV11-2	NA	TRBJ2-1	CASATPQWEQFF	TGTGCCAGCGCCACCCCACAATGGGAGCAGTTCTTC
NA	TRBV5-1	NA	TRBJ2-7	CASSLVSYEQYF	TGCGCCAGCAGCTTGGTATCCTACGAGCAGTACTTC
NA	TRBV9	TRBD2	TRBJ2-1	CASSVATQRGGRNEQFF	TGTGCCAGCAGCGTAGCTACTCAACGGGGGGGCCGTAATGAGCAGTTCTTC
NA	TRBV19	NA	TRBJ1-2	CASSPYLNYGYTF	TGTGCCAGTAGTCCCTACCTGAACTATGGCTACACCTTC
NA	TRBV2	NA	TRBJ1-6	CASSLSARSPLHF	TGTGCCAGCAGTCTAAGCGCACGATCACCCCTCCACTTT
NA	TRBV27	NA	TRBJ1-2	CASGPEGLYGYTF	TGTGCCAGCGGCCCTGAGGGACTTTATGGCTACACCTTC
NA	TRBV27	TRBD1	TRBJ2-7	CASSLIGQGRSNEQYF	TGTGCCAGCAGTTTAATCGGACAGGGCCGTTCCAACGAGCAGTACTTC
NA	TRBV2	NA	TRBJ1-6	CASQQGIGMSPLHF	TGTGCCAGCCAACAGGGAATAGGCATGTCACCCCTCCACTTT
NA	TRBV5-4	TRBD1	TRBJ1-1	CASSLGRGQVNTEAFF	TGTGCCAGCAGCTTGGGTAGGGGGCAGGTGAACACTGAAGCTTTCTTT
NA	TRBV18	NA	TRBJ1-1	CASSPRGENTEAFF	TGTGCCAGCTCACCACGCGGGGAGAACACTGAAGCTTTCTTT
once	TRBV28	TRBD1	TRBJ2-2	CASIDMGETGFAGELFF	TGTGCCAGCATCGATATGGGGGAGACAGGGTTCGCCGGGGAGCTGTTTTTT
NA	TRBV2	NA	TRBJ1-1	CASSALQGAFF	TGTGCCAGCAGTGCCCTCCAGGGAGCTTTCTTT